These 3 T cell receptor beta chains originate from one sample sequenced in a study of vaccination and CD4 T cells after COVID-19. No antigen is known for these receptors. Treatment in this sample: roughly 11-day PBMC culture with coronavirus spike peptide pools or control peptides (ViraFEST assay). With the Oncomine TCR Beta short-read assay, DNA from cultured CD4+ T cells was sequenced. TCRdb re-called the PCR reads with MiXCR, one entry per CDR3 protein. The sample yields roughly 22,000 distinct CDR3 sequences, 30% to 35% seen once. The specimen sequenced was cultured CD4+ T cells from blood. Source of these receptors: a human donor with COVID-19.

There are a few counts of this clonotype. The CDR3 DNA reads TGTGCCAGTAGTATAGTCTCAGGGCAAGAGACCCAGTACTTC. It translates to CASSIVSGQETQYF. The chain combines TRBV19 with TRBJ2-5; possible D gene TRBD1, 5 bases. The V gene lost 1 base and the J gene lost 2 bases, with 8 bases spanning the gap. The CDR3 has 14 residues. CDR1 and CDR2 (germline): LNHDA, SQIVND (reference sequence).

This clonotype appeared a single time. The chain recombines TRBV27 with TRBJ2-1; 7 nucleotides agree with TRBD1. The germline gives CDR1 MNHEY, CDR2 SMNVEV (reference sequence). V shed 5 bases and J 7 bases; nucleotides not matched to a gene: 2. This CDR3 is built from 12 residues. DNA for the CDR3: TGTGCCAGCAGTCGACAGGGAAATGAGCAGTTCTTC. Translated, it gives CASSRQGNEQFF.

This clonotype was counted a few times. The chain recombines TRBV27 with TRBJ1-2, with 9 positions matching TRBD1. The CDR3 runs 15 residues. CDR1 and CDR2 (germline): MNHEY, SMNVEV (reference sequence). With 6 bases clipped from V and 7 bases from J, the junction kept 12 bases outside the gene matches. The chain's CDR3 is CASRTGTGRFPGYTF. CDR3 in DNA: TGTGCCAGCAGGACCGGGACAGGGAGGTTCCCTGGCTACACCTTC.